The present T cell receptor (beta chain) was sequenced within a study of identifying expanded T cells in peripheral blood. Study-wide findings and caveats: Technical replicates showed about 1.1 changed clones; about two weeks about 16; four weeks 19. Approximately two-week clone count variance significantly increased as total template count grew.

Clones were sequenced by immunoSEQ multiplex PCR, and TCRdb holds only the in-frame ones, with some missing. The profile covers 55,000 to 60,000 clones, with about 92% appearing a single time and around 3.3% taken by the ten largest. CDR1 and CDR2 from the germline V gene are MDHEN and SYDVKM. The CDR3 sequence is 15 residues long. V lost 2 bases to trimming and J lost 9 bases, with 17 bases between them. Healthy donors had no documented immune events, such as infections, while sampled. As to this clone: Its antigen is still unknown.

This clonotype was obtained from a person aged 18 to 70 in good health. Sequencing was performed on blood. V and J are TRBV28 and TRBJ2-1; maybe TRBD2 (5 bases). The CDR3 sequence: CASSLGGSLRGEQFF. Written as DNA, the CDR3 is TGTGCCAGCAGTTTAGGCGGGTCTCTACGGGGTGAGCAGTTCTTC. Together with reference TRBV28 and TRBJ2-1, the CDR3 gives the full variable domain: DVKVTQSSRYLVKRTGEKVFLECVQDMDHENMFWYRQDPGLGLRLIYFSYDVKMKEKGDIPEGYSVSREKKERFSLILESASTNQTSMYLCASSLGGSLRGEQFFGPGTRLTVL.